The 32 T cell receptor beta chains in this list originate from one sample, sequenced in a study of cytomegalovirus exposure and HLA in healthy donors (dated by TCRdb to about 2017). Library method: the immunoSEQ multiplex PCR assay. For the multiplex PCR, a mixture combining 60 forward primers for TCR Vbeta segments and 13 reverse primers for TCR Jbeta segments was used. Entries here come from immuneACCESS through TCRdb and include only in-frame sequences with V and J called. Some clones fail to appear in such tables; in the studies checked, an unresolved V gene covers under half of the shortfall, and the cause of the remainder is unknown. The sample data list approximately 85,000 clones, and 80% of these were observed just once. About 30% of the sample is in the top ten clones. Specimen: PBMCs. Receptors were obtained from a man aged 50-59 years in good health and CMV-seropositive.

The chain carries TRBV5-1 and TRBJ2-2; TRBD1 matches at 10 bases. With V trimmed by 3 bases and J by 4 bases, 6 bases remained unmatched. The length of the CDR3 is 16 residues. Germline CDR1 is SGHRS and CDR2 is YFSETQ. The CDR3 DNA follows: TGCGCCAGCAGCTCCCGACAGGGGGCGGGCACCGGGGAGCTGTTTTTT. This gives the protein CASSSRQGAGTGELFF.

V and J are TRBV7-2 and TRBJ2-3; 10 nucleotides align to TRBD2. Germline V lookup: CDR1 SGHTA, CDR2 FQGNSA. Unmatched junction bases numbered 9, after V lost 7 bases and J lost 8 bases. This CDR3 has 14 residues. CDR3 DNA sequence: TGTGCCAGCAACCATCCTAGCGGGAGAGTTACGCAGTATTTT. It yields the protein CASNHPSGRVTQYF.

The chain employs TRBV5-1 and TRBJ1-4, with 9 bases matching TRBD1. The CDR3 covers 15 residues. V lost 0 bases and J lost 10; bases outside the gene matches: 7. Germline lookup yields CDR1 SGHRS and CDR2 YFSETQ. The CDR3 is CASSLDGTGSGKLFF. CDR3 DNA sequence: TGCGCCAGCAGCTTGGACGGGACAGGGAGCGGAAAACTGTTTTTT.

The chain couples TRBV30 to TRBJ2-1; 7 bases are shared with TRBD1. V lost 0 bases and J lost 8; bases outside the gene matches: 10. The CDR3 runs to 15 residues. CDR1 GTSNPN and CDR2 SVGIG come from the germline V gene (reference sequence). This CDR3 is CAWSVLTGVRDEQFF. The CDR3, as DNA: TGTGCCTGGAGTGTACTAACAGGGGTTCGGGATGAGCAGTTCTTC.

The chain has TRBV14 and TRBJ2-4; possible D gene TRBD2, 5 bases. V was pared by 1 base and J by 0 bases, with 10 bases between. The CDR3 runs 16 residues. Germline CDR1 and CDR2: SGHDN and FVKESK. The CDR3 protein is CASSQGGLPAKNIQYF. DNA of the CDR3: TGTGCCAGCAGCCAAGGAGGGCTTCCAGCCAAAAACATTCAGTACTTC.

This clone has just one count. The chain is built from TRBV27 and TRBJ1-5, with D unclear. V lost 5 bases and J lost 3, with 5 bases in between. Looked up from germline, CDR1 is MNHEY and CDR2 is SMNVEV (reference sequence). The CDR3 has 12 amino acids. The CDR3 here is CASSLINQPQHF. The CDR3 bases are TGTGCCAGCAGTCTAATCAATCAGCCCCAGCATTTT.

This rearrangement joins TRBV6-5 to TRBJ2-4, with a possible D match to TRBD2 (5 bases). CDR1 is MNHEY, CDR2 SVGAGI, per germline. V was trimmed by 6 bases and J by 7 bases, leaving 16 bases between them. The CDR3 totals 14 residues. CDR3 bases: TGTGCCAGCAGGAATCAGGTAGCGTCTAACATTCAGTACTTC. Amino acids: CASRNQVASNIQYF.

This clone occurred once. The V and J genes are TRBV18 and TRBJ1-3, with D perhaps TRBD1 (5 bases). CDR1 and CDR2 (germline): KGHSH, LQKENI. This CDR3 comprises 14 residues. Trimming removed 6 bases from V and 4 bases from J, with 13 bases in between. This CDR3 is CASSQGDFGNTIYF. The CDR3 DNA follows: TGTGCCAGCTCTCAAGGGGATTTCGGAAACACCATATATTTT.

V and J are TRBV30 and TRBJ1-3; TRBD1 matches at 9 bases. This CDR3 is built from 15 residues. V dropped 3 bases and J dropped 2; count of bases not matched to a gene: 5. Germline-derived CDR1 and CDR2 are GTSNPN and SVGIG (reference sequence). CDR3 nucleotides: TGTGCCTGGAGGGTACGACAGGGGGCTGGAAACACCATATATTTT. It is translated as CAWRVRQGAGNTIYF.

The chain recombines TRBV19 with TRBJ2-2; 7 bases map to TRBD2. CDR1 is LNHDA and CDR2 is SQIVND in the germline V gene (reference sequence). Unmatched junction bases numbered 3, after V lost 9 bases and J lost 2 bases. The CDR3 totals 13 residues. The CDR3 here is CASRDYNTGELFF. The CDR3 DNA follows: TGTGCCAGCCGGGACTACAACACCGGGGAGCTGTTTTTT. Based on the CDR3 plus reference TRBV19 and TRBJ2-2, the full variable domain is DGGITQSPKYLFRKEGQNVTLSCEQNLNHDAMYWYRQDPGQGLRLIYYSQIVNDFQKGDIAEGYSVSREKKESFPLTVTSAQKNPTAFYLCASRDYNTGELFFGEGSRLTVL.

The V gene is TRBV11-3, the J gene TRBJ1-1, with D hard to call. Trimming shortened V by 5 bases and J by 1 base, and 8 bases separated the two germline ends. The CDR3 has 13 residues. Germline V gene lookup returns CDR1 SGHNT and CDR2 YENEEA. This CDR3 reads CASSHRGNTEAFF. CDR3 nucleotide sequence: TGTGCCAGCAGCCATCGGGGGAACACTGAAGCTTTCTTT. The variable domain in full, with the rest retrieved from reference TRBV11-3 and TRBJ1-1, is EAGVVQSPRYKIIEKKQPVAFWCNPISGHNTLYWYLQNLGQGPELLIRYENEEAVDDSQLPKDRFSAERLKGVDSTLKIQPAELGDSAVYLCASSHRGNTEAFFGQGTRLTVV.

The chain uses TRBV11-3 and TRBJ2-3, with unresolved D. V was pared by 5 bases and J by 5 bases, with 8 bases between. The CDR3 spans 12 residues. In germline, CDR1 is SGHNT, CDR2 YENEEA. The CDR3 protein is CASSEARDTQYF. In DNA, the CDR3 is TGTGCCAGCAGCGAAGCGCGAGATACGCAGTATTTT.

This clone came up once. The chain couples TRBV5-4 to TRBJ2-7; D ambiguous. Trimming shortened V by 0 bases and J by 5 bases, and 3 bases separated the two germline ends. This CDR3 has 11 amino acids. Germline V gene data show CDR1 as SGHNT and CDR2 as YYREEE (reference sequence). The CDR3 reads CASSLVDEQYF. In DNA form, the CDR3 reads TGTGCCAGCAGCTTGGTCGACGAGCAGTACTTC.

The J gene is TRBJ2-5, the V gene TRBV27; D is uncertain. Germline V gene data show CDR1 as MNHEY and CDR2 as SMNVEV (reference sequence). This CDR3 comprises 15 residues. With 5 bases removed from V and 2 bases from J, the gap between germline ends came to 15 bases. CDR3 amino acids: CASSPRPGWQETQYF. The CDR3 DNA is TGTGCCAGCAGTCCCCGGCCAGGTTGGCAAGAGACCCAGTACTTC.

Notes on this clone: The junction differs from germline at one of its ends, possibly a read error. The chain carries TRBV7-9 and TRBJ2-1; D is possibly TRBD2 (6 bases). The length of the CDR3 is 12 residues. Germline values: CDR1 SEHNR, CDR2 FQNEAQ (reference sequence). CDR3 residues: CSSRRGYNEQFF. The CDR3, as DNA: TGTTCCAGTCGTCGGGGGTACAATGAGCAGTTCTTC.

This clone has only one observation. This chain joins TRBV19 and TRBJ2-7, with a tentative D call TRBD1 (5 bases). Germline CDR1 and CDR2: LNHDA and SQIVND (reference sequence). This CDR3 has 14 residues. V lost 1 base and J lost 1, with 8 bases in between. The CDR3 nucleotides read TGTGCCAGTAGTATAGCCGCAGGGTCCTACGAGCAGTACTTC. This gives the protein CASSIAAGSYEQYF.

The CDR3 sequence is CASSEEARRGMNTEAFF. The CDR3 nucleotides are TGTGCCAGCAGTGAAGAAGCACGACGGGGGATGAACACTGAAGCTTTCTTT. This chain uses TRBV25-1 with TRBJ1-1; D is possibly TRBD1 (5 bases). Germline V gives CDR1 MGHDK, CDR2 SYGVNS. The CDR3 runs to 17 residues. V was pared by 2 bases and J by 0 bases, with 16 bases between.

Turning to this clone: The junction does not match germline at one end; this may be a read error. The V and J genes are TRBV30 and TRBJ2-6, with 10 bases aligning to TRBD1. The germline V gene encodes CDR1 GTSNPN and CDR2 SVGIG (reference sequence). CDR3 length equals 17 residues. CDR3 DNA: TGTGCCTGCCCACGGCGACAGGGGGCAGCGGGGGCCAACGGCCTGACTTTC. Protein sequence: CACPRRQGAAGANGLTF.

The chain combines TRBV4-3 with TRBJ1-5; the D is unclear. The CDR3 contains 15 residues. Between the trimmed V and J ends, which lost 0 bases and 8 bases, there was a span of 14 bases. Per germline, CDR1 LGHNA and CDR2 YSLEER. CDR3 DNA sequence: TGCGCCAGCAGCCAAGAGTGGGTCCGGGTGGAGCCCCAGCATTTT. Protein: CASSQEWVRVEPQHF.

V gene TRBV6-5 combines with J gene TRBJ2-3; 7 bases fit TRBD1. From germline, CDR1 is MNHEY and CDR2 SVGAGI. V shed 4 bases, J shed 5 bases, and the junction held 9 bases outside the gene matches. The CDR3 covers 15 residues. Here the CDR3 DNA reads TGTGCCAGCAGTTCAGGGGGTAAGATCGGAGATACGCAGTATTTT. Translated: CASSSGGKIGDTQYF.

This clone has more than one count but fewer than ten. This likely reflects a read error, since a far larger clone is one base away. The chain joins TRBV7-9 to TRBJ1-1; D is unclear. CDR3 size: 11 residues. Germline V gene sequence: CDR1 SEHNR, CDR2 FQNEAQ (reference sequence). Trimming removed 3 bases from V and 10 bases from J, with 9 bases in between. The CDR3 reads CASSLNGGAFF. In DNA, the CDR3 is TGTGCCAGCAGCTTGAACGGAGGAGCTTTCTTT.

J is TRBJ2-5 and V is TRBV27; TRBD2 is a possible D gene (7 bases). The CDR3 runs to 15 residues. Germline V gene sequence: CDR1 MNHEY, CDR2 SMNVEV (reference sequence). Trimming pared 1 base from V and 2 bases from J, leaving 11 bases between. CDR3 protein: CASSLLAGAQETQYF. The CDR3 region has the DNA TGTGCCAGCAGTTTATTGGCGGGGGCTCAAGAGACCCAGTACTTC.

The chain has TRBV7-9 and TRBJ2-6; tentatively, D is TRBD1 (6 bases). The CDR3 is 15 residues long. V was pared by 9 bases and J by 9 bases, with 21 bases between. Germline CDR1 and CDR2: SEHNR and FQNEAQ (reference sequence). CDR3 residues: CARNPQGSSVNVLTF. The CDR3 DNA reads TGTGCCAGGAACCCACAGGGTTCGTCTGTCAACGTCCTGACTTTC.

V and J are TRBV5-1 and TRBJ2-3; D is perhaps TRBD2 (6 bases). V dropped 3 bases and J dropped 7 bases, with 18 bases sitting between them. This CDR3 comprises 15 residues. Germline-derived CDR1 and CDR2 are SGHRS and YFSETQ. CDR3 coding DNA: TGCGCCAGCAGCTCCCCGCCGGGACTCCATTATACGCAGTATTTT. Its protein is CASSSPPGLHYTQYF. The entire variable domain, with the rest obtained from reference TRBV5-1 and TRBJ2-3, is as follows: KAGVTQTPRYLIKTRGQQVTLSCSPISGHRSVSWYQQTPGQGLQFLFEYFSETQRNKGNFPGRFSGRQFSNSRSEMNVSTLELGDSALYLCASSSPPGLHYTQYFGPGTRLTVL.

Here the CDR3 DNA reads TGTGCCAGCTCAGCCAGCTCCTACGAGCAGTACTTC. Residues: CASSASSYEQYF. V usage is TRBV18 and J usage is TRBJ2-7; no reliable D call. The CDR3 covers 12 residues. Germline V gives CDR1 KGHSH, CDR2 LQKENI. The V end was cut by 5 bases, the J end by 0 bases, with 5 bases between. Full variable domain (outside the CDR3, taken from reference TRBV18 and TRBJ2-7): NAGVMQNPRHLVRRRGQEARLRCSPMKGHSHVYWYRQLPEEGLKFMVYLQKENIIDESGMPKERFSAEFPKEGPSILRIQQVVRGDSAAYFCASSASSYEQYFGPGTRLTVT.

The chain carries TRBV5-1 and TRBJ1-1; 7 positions agree with TRBD1. Trimming removed 4 bases from V and 5 bases from J; junction bases left unmatched: 5. This CDR3 is 13 amino acids long. Germline values: CDR1 SGHRS, CDR2 YFSETQ. The CDR3, as DNA: TGCGCCAGCAGCCAAACCAGGGGGACTGAAGCTTTCTTT. Its protein is CASSQTRGTEAFF.

The chain is built from TRBV4-1 and TRBJ2-1, with 11 bases aligning to TRBD1. This CDR3 has 18 amino acids. Germline V lookup: CDR1 MGHRA, CDR2 YSYEKL. V gave up 3 bases and J gave up 6 bases; unmatched junction bases: 13. CDR3 in DNA: TGCGCCAGCAGCCACTACGCGGCCGGGACAGGGGGTACCAATGAGCAGTTCTTC. Protein: CASSHYAAGTGGTNEQFF.

This clone was detected once. CDR3 protein: CASIGTGAVRGYTF. The CDR3 DNA sequence: TGTGCCAGCATTGGAACAGGCGCCGTCCGTGGCTACACCTTC. V and J are TRBV2 and TRBJ1-2; TRBD1 is a possible D gene (5 bases). This CDR3 is built from 14 residues. CDR1 and CDR2 from the germline V gene are SNHLY and FYNNEI. With 7 bases removed from V and 7 bases from J, the gap between germline ends came to 19 bases.

This sequence joins TRBV7-9 and TRBJ1-1; D might be TRBD1 (6 bases). The length of the CDR3 is 12 residues. Germline V gene sequence: CDR1 SEHNR, CDR2 FQNEAQ (reference sequence). Here the CDR3 DNA reads TGTGTATCTTGGACAGTGAACACTGAAGCTTTCTTT. Protein sequence: CVSWTVNTEAFF. Supplemented by reference TRBV7-9 and TRBJ1-1, the full variable domain reads DTGVSQNPRHKITKRGQNVTFRCDPISEHNRLYWYRQTLGQGPEFLTYFQNEAQLEKSRLLSDRFSAERPKGSFSTLEIQRTEQGDSAMYLCVSWTVNTEAFFGQGTRLTVV.

The CDR3 loop reads CASSRLAGGGNEQFF. CDR3 DNA sequence: TGTGCCAGCAGTAGACTAGCGGGAGGAGGCAATGAGCAGTTCTTC. The genes are TRBV6-6 and TRBJ2-1; TRBD2 aligns across 13 bases. CDR1 is MNHNY, CDR2 SVGAGI, per germline (reference sequence). Trimming at V came to 5 bases and at J to 6 bases, leaving 4 bases not matched to a gene. This CDR3 contains 15 residues.

This rearrangement joins TRBV5-1 to TRBJ1-2; D remains ambiguous. The germline V gene has CDR1 SGHRS and CDR2 YFSETQ. CDR3 length: 14 amino acids. Trimming shortened V by 2 bases and J by 3 bases, and 11 bases separated the two germline ends. In DNA, the CDR3 is TGCGCCAGCAGCTTAAGTGGTGGAGACTATGGCTACACCTTC. Translating it yields CASSLSGGDYGYTF.

This clone was seen a handful of times. The rearrangement joins TRBV7-6 to TRBJ2-1; possibly TRBD2 for D (6 bases). With 1 base removed from V and 7 bases from J, the gap between germline ends came to 14 bases. The CDR3 covers 15 residues. Germline-derived CDR1 and CDR2 are SGHVS and FNYEAQ. CDR3 residues: CASSLGVGGGNEQFF. As DNA, the CDR3 is TGTGCCAGCAGCTTAGGGGTCGGGGGAGGTAATGAGCAGTTCTTC.